This T cell receptor (beta chain) was profiled in a study of post-analysis software for immune sequencing data. Study observations and caveats: F measure showed strong co-clustering of same-batch samples. Significantly lower normalized Chao1 diversity was seen in multiple sclerosis patients than in controls. Patients carried roughly 5 TRBV segments more frequently than controls did, and TRBV5-6, TRBV5-1 and TRBV20-1 were among them.

Unique-molecular-identifier-tagged TCR beta cDNA libraries were used. MiXCR, applied by TCRdb to the PCR reads, yields one record per CDR3 protein. The profile covers some 690,000 distinct CDR3 sequences, with 25% to 30% appearing a single time and roughly 0.53% taken by the ten largest. About this clonotype: Its antigen is unidentified.

Germline loops: CDR1 ENHRY, CDR2 SYGVKD. The CDR3 covers 16 residues. V was pared by 4 bases and J by 1 base, with 15 bases between. This sequence joins TRBV10-3 and TRBJ2-3; the D call may be TRBD1 or TRBD2 (5 bases each). The sample was blood. This clonotype was sampled from a girl under 18 with multiple sclerosis. The CDR3 nucleotides read TGTGCCATCAGTGCCCGGGGCCAAGGGGGCACAGATACGCAGTATTTT. This translates into CAISARGQGGTDTQYF.